What follows are 21 T cell receptor beta chains derived from one specimen sequenced in a study of CD8 T cells in ankylosing spondylitis. TCRdb ran MiXCR on the 5' RACE reads and lists one entry per CDR3 protein. Of roughly 140,000 distinct CDR3 sequences listed, around 43% are singletons. The sample consisted of synovial fluid, either unsorted or a sorted T cell fraction (not recorded which). The receptors were gathered from a male donor with ankylosing spondylitis.

This rearrangement joins TRBV15 to TRBJ2-1, with TRBD2 identical over 10 bases. Germline CDR1 reads LNHNV; CDR2 reads YYDKDF (reference sequence). With 1 base clipped from V and 2 bases from J, the junction kept 5 bases outside the gene matches. This CDR3 spans 17 amino acids. In DNA form, the CDR3 reads TGTGCCACCAGCAGAGGGGGACTAGCGCCTACCTACAATGAGCAGTTCTTC. Translated: CATSRGGLAPTYNEQFF.

This sequence joins TRBV9 and TRBJ2-3, with D unclear. V lost 0 bases, J lost 6 bases, and 8 bases lay in between. The CDR3 sequence is 13 residues long. CDR1 is SGDLS, CDR2 YYNGEE, per germline. CDR3 coding DNA: TGTGCCAGCAGCGTAGTGGAAGAGGATACGCAGTATTTT. Its translation is CASSVVEEDTQYF.

This chain links TRBV5-6 with TRBJ2-3, with a possible D match to TRBD1 (6 bases). V gave up 2 bases and J gave up 5 bases, with 18 bases separating them. CDR3 length equals 16 residues. Germline CDR1 and CDR2: SGHDT and YYEEEE. The CDR3 DNA reads TGTGCCAGCAGCTTTACCCTCTTCACAGGGAAAGATACGCAGTATTTT. Translated, it gives CASSFTLFTGKDTQYF.

This clonotype showed up just a few times. V usage is TRBV4-3 and J usage is TRBJ2-2; 9 bases are a match to TRBD1. This CDR3 is built from 16 residues. The ends lost 1 base at V and 4 bases at J; junction bases unmatched: 4. The V gene's germline CDR1 is LGHNA and CDR2 YSLEER. The CDR3 DNA is TGCGCCAGCAGCCAAGGGACAGGGGCGAGCACCGGGGAGCTGTTTTTT. As protein: CASSQGTGASTGELFF.

The rearrangement links TRBV5-4 to TRBJ2-1; D might be TRBD1 or TRBD2, each matching 5 bases. Trimming left V 4 bases short and J 1 base short, with 15 bases between. The CDR3 covers 16 residues. Per germline, CDR1 SGHNT and CDR2 YYREEE (reference sequence). This CDR3 is CASSPGTALSYNEQFF. Written as DNA, the CDR3 is TGTGCCAGCAGCCCCGGGACGGCTCTTTCCTACAATGAGCAGTTCTTC.

This sequence joins TRBV12-3 or TRBV12-4 and TRBJ2-7; 8 bases align to TRBD2. After removal of 6 bases from V and 5 bases from J, the junction contained 12 bases not matched to a gene. The CDR3 runs 15 residues. The CDR3 bases are TGTGCCAGCAGCCTGTTCTCGGGAGGGTATAACGAGCAGTACTTC. It codes for CASSLFSGGYNEQYF.

The gene calls are TRBV11-2 and TRBJ1-1; TRBD1 agrees at 10 bases. V gave up 6 bases and J gave up 4 bases; unmatched junction bases: 11. The CDR3 covers 16 residues. Per germline, CDR1 SGHAT and CDR2 FQNNGV. CDR3 nucleotide sequence: TGTGCCAGCAGTCTTTACCCGGACAGGGGGGTCACTGAAGCTTTCTTT. Translating gives CASSLYPDRGVTEAFF.

This clonotype was seen more than once but under ten times. V is TRBV24-1 and J is TRBJ2-7; no firm D call. Between the trimmed V and J ends, which lost 4 bases and 3 bases, there was a span of 3 bases. This CDR3 spans 11 amino acids. Germline CDR1 reads KGHDR; CDR2 reads SFDVKD. CDR3 in amino acids: CATSDHYEQYF. The CDR3 nucleotides are TGTGCCACCAGTGACCACTACGAGCAGTACTTC.

The V call is TRBV3-1, the J call TRBJ2-7; the match to TRBD1 covers 10 bases. Germline trimming cut 1 base from V and 3 bases from J; bases unmatched to any gene: 6. This CDR3 contains 16 residues. Germline V CDR1 and CDR2: LGHDT, YNNKEL (reference sequence). The CDR3 sequence: CASSQVRDRGFYEQYF. The CDR3 coding sequence is TGTGCCAGCAGCCAAGTCCGGGACAGGGGATTCTACGAGCAGTACTTC.

The chain combines TRBV29-1 with TRBJ2-1; the D gene is possibly TRBD1 (5 bases). This CDR3 is built from 16 residues. The V end lost 1 base, the J end lost 3 bases, and 16 bases lay between the germline ends. The V gene's germline CDR1 is SQVTM and CDR2 ANQGSEA. The CDR3 is CSVEGWRQSHYNEQFF. The DNA of the CDR3 is TGCAGCGTTGAAGGTTGGAGACAGAGCCACTACAATGAGCAGTTCTTC.

The rearrangement joins TRBV4-2 to TRBJ2-2; 7 bases are shared with TRBD1. With V trimmed by 0 bases and J by 7 bases, 11 bases remained unmatched. Germline V CDR1 and CDR2: LGHNA, YNFKEQ. The CDR3 consists of 17 residues. The CDR3 sequence: CASSQDLARGTDGELFF. DNA for the CDR3: TGTGCCAGCAGCCAAGATCTGGCCAGGGGGACGGACGGGGAGCTGTTTTTT.

The J gene is TRBJ1-1, the V gene TRBV13; possibly TRBD1 for D (5 bases). The CDR3 has 13 residues. Germline lookup yields CDR1 PRHDT and CDR2 FYEKMQ (reference sequence). Trimming stripped 0 bases from V and 11 bases from J, with 13 bases between. Here the CDR3 DNA reads TGTGCCAGCAGCTTAGGTGGGACCACTGGTGCTTTCTTT. Protein: CASSLGGTTGAFF. Variable domain in full (rest from reference TRBV13 and TRBJ1-1): AAGVIQSPRHLIKEKRETATLKCYPIPRHDTVYWYQQGPGQDPQFLISFYEKMQSDKGSIPDRFSAQQFSDYHSELNMSSLELGDSALYFCASSLGGTTGAFFGQGTRLTVV.

The chain couples TRBV7-9 to TRBJ2-6; 7 bases line up with TRBD1. Germline V gives CDR1 SEHNR, CDR2 FQNEAQ (reference sequence). The CDR3 contains 16 residues. V dropped 2 bases and J dropped 1; count of bases not matched to a gene: 2. CDR3 loop: CASSLKGQSGANVLTF. CDR3 coding DNA: TGTGCCAGCAGCTTAAAGGGACAGTCTGGGGCCAACGTCCTGACTTTC. Together with reference TRBV7-9 and TRBJ2-6, the CDR3 gives the full variable domain: DTGVSQNPRHKITKRGQNVTFRCDPISEHNRLYWYRQTLGQGPEFLTYFQNEAQLEKSRLLSDRFSAERPKGSFSTLEIQRTEQGDSAMYLCASSLKGQSGANVLTFGAGSRLTVL.

The V call is TRBV27, the J call TRBJ2-7; possible D gene TRBD2, 5 bases. The V gene lost 0 bases and the J gene lost 6 bases, with 15 bases spanning the gap. Germline values: CDR1 MNHEY, CDR2 SMNVEV (reference sequence). The CDR3 is 15 residues long. The CDR3 loop is CASSLSALGFAEQYF. Written as DNA, the CDR3 is TGTGCCAGCAGTTTATCGGCACTAGGATTCGCCGAGCAGTACTTC.

This clonotype was picked up many times. J is TRBJ2-2 and V is TRBV15; D gene uncertain. V lost 5 bases and J lost 3, with 13 bases in between. The germline V gene encodes CDR1 LNHNV and CDR2 YYDKDF (reference sequence). This CDR3 contains 15 residues. The CDR3 DNA follows: TGTGCCACCAGCGCCTGGTTGGGCGACACCGGGGAGCTGTTTTTT. Protein: CATSAWLGDTGELFF.

The chain is built from TRBV7-6 and TRBJ1-1, with 9 bases matching TRBD1. J lost 11 bases, V lost 2 bases, and 3 bases had no gene match. This CDR3 is 12 amino acids long. CDR1 SGHVS and CDR2 FNYEAQ come from the germline V gene. CDR3 region: CASSLLQGAAFF. The CDR3 DNA reads TGTGCCAGCAGCTTATTACAGGGGGCGGCTTTCTTT.

The chain recombines TRBV5-1 with TRBJ1-2, with D maybe TRBD1 (5 bases). With 5 bases removed from V and 5 bases from J, the gap between germline ends came to 16 bases. Germline CDR1 and CDR2: SGHRS and YFSETQ. The CDR3 contains 14 residues. The CDR3 loop reads CASRTGGTLYGYTF. CDR3 nucleotides: TGCGCCAGCAGAACCGGGGGGACGCTATATGGCTACACCTTC.

In this sample, this clonotype turned up a few times. The J gene is TRBJ2-1, the V gene TRBV20-1; the D gene is possibly TRBD2 (7 bases). The CDR3 spans 14 residues. V lost 3 bases, J lost 6 bases, and 15 bases lay in between. Germline V gene data show CDR1 as DFQATT and CDR2 as SNEGSKA (reference sequence). The CDR3 coding sequence is TGCAGTGCTAGTCGGGGGGCGCTTGGCAATGAGCAGTTCTTC. Its protein product is CSASRGALGNEQFF.

V is TRBV11-1 and J is TRBJ2-7, with TRBD2 matching over 9 bases. This CDR3 is 18 amino acids long. Losses at the gene ends were 4 bases for V and 4 bases for J; bases not matched to a gene: 17. Germline V CDR1 and CDR2: SGHAT, FQDESV (reference sequence). The CDR3 is CASSSQVLAGTYGYEQYF. The CDR3 DNA reads TGTGCCAGCAGCTCCCAAGTGCTAGCGGGGACCTATGGTTACGAGCAGTACTTC.

The table lists this clonotype with many counts. The CDR3: CASSVGVAGQSEQYF. The CDR3 coding sequence is TGTGCCAGCAGCGTAGGGGTGGCAGGTCAAAGCGAGCAGTACTTC. This chain joins TRBV9 and TRBJ2-7; D is uncertain. CDR3 length: 15 amino acids. CDR1 is SGDLS, CDR2 YYNGEE, per germline. The V and J ends lost 0 bases and 6 bases respectively, with 16 bases between them.

The chain recombines TRBV27 with TRBJ2-7; 9 bases are shared with TRBD1. The length of the CDR3 is 16 residues. Trimming took 7 bases from V and 2 from J; bases not matched to a gene: 12. Germline V gene lookup returns CDR1 MNHEY and CDR2 SMNVEV (reference sequence). The CDR3 protein is CASNFAGQGIPYEQYF. CDR3 sequence (DNA): TGTGCCAGCAATTTCGCGGGACAGGGTATCCCCTACGAGCAGTACTTC.